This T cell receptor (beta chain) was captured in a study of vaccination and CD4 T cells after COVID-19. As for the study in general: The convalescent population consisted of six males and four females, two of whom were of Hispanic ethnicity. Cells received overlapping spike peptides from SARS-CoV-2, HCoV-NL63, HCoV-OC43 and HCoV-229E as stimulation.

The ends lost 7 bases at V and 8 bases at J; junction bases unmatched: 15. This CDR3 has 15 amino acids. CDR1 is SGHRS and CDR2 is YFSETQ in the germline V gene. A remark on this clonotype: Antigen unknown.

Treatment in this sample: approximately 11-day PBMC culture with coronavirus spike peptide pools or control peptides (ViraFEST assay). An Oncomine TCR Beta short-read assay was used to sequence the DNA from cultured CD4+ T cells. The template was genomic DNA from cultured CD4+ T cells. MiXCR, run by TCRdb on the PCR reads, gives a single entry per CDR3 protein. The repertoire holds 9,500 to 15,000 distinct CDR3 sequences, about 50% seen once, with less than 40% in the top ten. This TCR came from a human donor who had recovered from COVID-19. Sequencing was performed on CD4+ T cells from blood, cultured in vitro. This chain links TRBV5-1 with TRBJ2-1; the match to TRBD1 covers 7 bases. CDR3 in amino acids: CASSEIGQALDEQFF. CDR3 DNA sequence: TGCGCCAGCTCAGAGATCGGACAGGCCCTCGATGAGCAGTTCTTC.